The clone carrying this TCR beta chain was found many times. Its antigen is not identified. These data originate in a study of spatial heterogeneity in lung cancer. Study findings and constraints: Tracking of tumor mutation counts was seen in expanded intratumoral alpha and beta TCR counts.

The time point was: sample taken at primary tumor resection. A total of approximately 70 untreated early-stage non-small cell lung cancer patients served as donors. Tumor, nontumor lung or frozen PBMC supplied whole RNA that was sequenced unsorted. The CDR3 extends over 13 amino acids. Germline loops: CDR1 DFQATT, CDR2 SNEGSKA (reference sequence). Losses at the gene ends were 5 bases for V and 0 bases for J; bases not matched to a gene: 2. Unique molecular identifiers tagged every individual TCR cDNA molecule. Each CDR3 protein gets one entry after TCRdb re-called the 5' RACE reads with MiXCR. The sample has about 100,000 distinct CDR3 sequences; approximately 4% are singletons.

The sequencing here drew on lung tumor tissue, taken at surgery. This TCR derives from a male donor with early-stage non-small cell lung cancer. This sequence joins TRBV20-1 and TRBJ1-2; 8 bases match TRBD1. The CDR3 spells CSAHRGANYGYTF. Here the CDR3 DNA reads TGCAGTGCTCACAGGGGGGCTAACTATGGCTACACCTTC.